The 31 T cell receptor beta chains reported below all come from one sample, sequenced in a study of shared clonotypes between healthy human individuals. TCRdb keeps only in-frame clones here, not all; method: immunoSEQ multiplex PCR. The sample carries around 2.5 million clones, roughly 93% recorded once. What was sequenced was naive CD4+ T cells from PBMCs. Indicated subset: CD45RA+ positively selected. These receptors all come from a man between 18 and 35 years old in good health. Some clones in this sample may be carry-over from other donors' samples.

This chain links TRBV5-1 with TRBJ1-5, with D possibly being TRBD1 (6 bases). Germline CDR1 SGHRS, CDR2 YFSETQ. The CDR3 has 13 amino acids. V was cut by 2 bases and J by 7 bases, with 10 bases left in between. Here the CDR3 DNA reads TGCGCCAGCAGCTTATCGGGGGCACAGCCCCAGCATTTT. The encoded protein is CASSLSGAQPQHF.

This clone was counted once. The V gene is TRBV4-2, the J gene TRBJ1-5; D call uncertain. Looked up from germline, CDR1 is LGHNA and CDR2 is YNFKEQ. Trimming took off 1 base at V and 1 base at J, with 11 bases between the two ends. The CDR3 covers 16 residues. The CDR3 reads CASSQVYISSNQPQHF. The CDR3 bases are TGTGCCAGCAGCCAAGTCTACATCTCCAGCAATCAGCCCCAGCATTTT.

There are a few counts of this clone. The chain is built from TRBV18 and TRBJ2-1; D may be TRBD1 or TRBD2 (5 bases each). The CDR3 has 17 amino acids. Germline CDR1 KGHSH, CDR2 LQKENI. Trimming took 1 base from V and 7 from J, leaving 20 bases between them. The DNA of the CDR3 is TGTGCCAGCTCACCACGGTATAATTCTTTGAGGGGAAATGAGCAGTTCTTC. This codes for CASSPRYNSLRGNEQFF. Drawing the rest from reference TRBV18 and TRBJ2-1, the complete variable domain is NAGVMQNPRHLVRRRGQEARLRCSPMKGHSHVYWYRQLPEEGLKFMVYLQKENIIDESGMPKERFSAEFPKEGPSILRIQQVVRGDSAAYFCASSPRYNSLRGNEQFFGPGTRLTVL.

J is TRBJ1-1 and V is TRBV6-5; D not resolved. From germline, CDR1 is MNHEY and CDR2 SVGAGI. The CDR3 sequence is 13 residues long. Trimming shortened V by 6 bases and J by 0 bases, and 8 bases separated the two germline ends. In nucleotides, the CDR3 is TGTGCCAGCAGATGGTCCATGAACACTGAAGCTTTCTTT. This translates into CASRWSMNTEAFF.

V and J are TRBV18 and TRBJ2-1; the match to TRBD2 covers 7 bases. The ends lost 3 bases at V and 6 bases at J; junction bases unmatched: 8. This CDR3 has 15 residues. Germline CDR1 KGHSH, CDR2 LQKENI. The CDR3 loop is CASSPLTSTRNEQFF. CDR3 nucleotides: TGTGCCAGCTCACCGTTGACTAGCACGCGCAATGAGCAGTTCTTC.

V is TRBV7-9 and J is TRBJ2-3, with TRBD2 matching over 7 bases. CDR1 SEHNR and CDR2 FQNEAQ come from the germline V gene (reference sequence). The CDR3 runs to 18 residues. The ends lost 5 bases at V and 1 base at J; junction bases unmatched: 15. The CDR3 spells CASSLGTNPRDGTDTQYF. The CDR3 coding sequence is TGTGCCAGCAGCCTAGGGACTAACCCGCGGGACGGCACAGATACGCAGTATTTT.

The CDR3 spells CASSKGLPSYNEQFF. CDR3 bases: TGTGCCAGCAGCAAGGGACTACCAAGTTACAATGAGCAGTTCTTC. The gene calls are TRBV7-3 and TRBJ2-1; 7 bases are a match to TRBD2. Trimming took 5 bases from V and 4 from J; bases not matched to a gene: 8. This CDR3 has 15 amino acids. Germline lookup yields CDR1 SGHTA and CDR2 FQGTGA. The entire variable domain, with the rest obtained from reference TRBV7-3 and TRBJ2-1, is as follows: GAGVSQTPSNKVTEKGKYVELRCDPISGHTALYWYRQSLGQGPEFLIYFQGTGAADDSGLPNDRFFAVRPEGSVSTLKIQRTERGDSAVYLCASSKGLPSYNEQFFGPGTRLTVL.

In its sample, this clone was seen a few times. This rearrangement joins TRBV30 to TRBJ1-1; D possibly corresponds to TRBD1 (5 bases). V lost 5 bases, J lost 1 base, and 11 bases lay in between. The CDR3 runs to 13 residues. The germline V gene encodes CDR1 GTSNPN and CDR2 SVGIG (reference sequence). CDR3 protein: CAWRGVANTEAFF. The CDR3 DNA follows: TGTGCCTGGCGGGGGGTAGCGAACACTGAAGCTTTCTTT.

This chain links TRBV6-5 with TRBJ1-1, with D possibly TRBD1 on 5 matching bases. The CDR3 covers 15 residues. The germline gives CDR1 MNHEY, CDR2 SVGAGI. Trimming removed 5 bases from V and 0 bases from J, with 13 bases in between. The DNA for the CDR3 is TGTGCCAGCAGTAAAAAAACAGGAATGAACACTGAAGCTTTCTTT. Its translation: CASSKKTGMNTEAFF.

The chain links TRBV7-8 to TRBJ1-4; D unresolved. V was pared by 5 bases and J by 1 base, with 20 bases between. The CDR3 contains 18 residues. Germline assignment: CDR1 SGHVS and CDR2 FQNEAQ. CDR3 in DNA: TGTGCCAGCAGCCCCAAAAGGGAGGGCCTTATAACTAATGAAAAACTGTTTTTT. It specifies CASSPKREGLITNEKLFF.

The CDR3 protein is CASSFASPSGNTIYF. The DNA of the CDR3 is TGCGCCAGCAGCTTTGCCAGCCCTTCTGGAAACACCATATATTTT. This chain joins TRBV5-1 and TRBJ1-3; D not certain. Germline V gene data show CDR1 as SGHRS and CDR2 as YFSETQ. The CDR3 loop spans 15 amino acids. The V end lost 2 bases, the J end lost 1 base, and 10 bases lay between the germline ends.

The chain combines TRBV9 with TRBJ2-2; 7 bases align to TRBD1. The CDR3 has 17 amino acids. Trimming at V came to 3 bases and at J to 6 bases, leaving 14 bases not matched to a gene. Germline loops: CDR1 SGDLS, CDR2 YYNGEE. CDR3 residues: CASSASLDQGDAGELFF. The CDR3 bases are TGTGCCAGCAGCGCGTCATTGGACCAGGGGGACGCCGGGGAGCTGTTTTTT.

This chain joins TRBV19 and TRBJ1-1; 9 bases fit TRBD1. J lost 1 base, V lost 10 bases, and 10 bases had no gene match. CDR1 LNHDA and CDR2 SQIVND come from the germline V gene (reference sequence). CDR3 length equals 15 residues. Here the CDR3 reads CATEHRGQRNTEAFF. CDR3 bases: TGTGCCACCGAACACAGGGGGCAGAGGAACACTGAAGCTTTCTTT. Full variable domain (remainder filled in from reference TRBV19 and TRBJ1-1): DGGITQSPKYLFRKEGQNVTLSCEQNLNHDAMYWYRQDPGQGLRLIYYSQIVNDFQKGDIAEGYSVSREKKESFPLTVTSAQKNPTAFYLCATEHRGQRNTEAFFGQGTRLTVV.

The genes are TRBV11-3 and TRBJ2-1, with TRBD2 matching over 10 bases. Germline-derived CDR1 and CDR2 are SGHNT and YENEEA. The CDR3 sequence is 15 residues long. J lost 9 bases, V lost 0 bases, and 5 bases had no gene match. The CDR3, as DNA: TGTGCCAGCAGCTTAGATCGGGGACTAGCGACTGAGCAGTTCTTC. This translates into CASSLDRGLATEQFF.

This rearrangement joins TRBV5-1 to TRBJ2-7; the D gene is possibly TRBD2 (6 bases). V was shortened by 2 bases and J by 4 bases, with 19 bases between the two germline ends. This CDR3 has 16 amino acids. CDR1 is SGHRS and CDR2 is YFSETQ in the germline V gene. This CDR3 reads CASSLVSGPGVYEQYF. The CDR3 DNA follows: TGCGCCAGCAGCTTAGTGTCTGGCCCGGGGGTATACGAGCAGTACTTC.

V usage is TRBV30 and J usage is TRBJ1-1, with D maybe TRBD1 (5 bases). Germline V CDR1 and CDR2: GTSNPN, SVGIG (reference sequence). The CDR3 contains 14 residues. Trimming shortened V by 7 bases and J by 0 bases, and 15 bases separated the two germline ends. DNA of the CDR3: TGTGCCTCTCGGGGCAGGGCCTTGAACACTGAAGCTTTCTTT. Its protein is CASRGRALNTEAFF.

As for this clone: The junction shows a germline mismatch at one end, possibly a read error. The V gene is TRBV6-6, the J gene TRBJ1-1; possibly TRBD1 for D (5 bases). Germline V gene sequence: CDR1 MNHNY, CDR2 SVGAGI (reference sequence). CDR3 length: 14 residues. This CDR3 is CASTGGTGNAEAFF. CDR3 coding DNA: TGTGCCAGTACGGGGGGGACGGGGAACGCTGAAGCTTTCTTT.

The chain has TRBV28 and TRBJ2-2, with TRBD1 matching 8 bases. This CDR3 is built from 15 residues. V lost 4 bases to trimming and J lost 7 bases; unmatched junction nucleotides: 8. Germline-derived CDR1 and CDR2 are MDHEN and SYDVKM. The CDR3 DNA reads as TGTGCCAGCAGTTCGGGACAGGCGCAACTCGGGGAGCTGTTTTTT. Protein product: CASSSGQAQLGELFF.

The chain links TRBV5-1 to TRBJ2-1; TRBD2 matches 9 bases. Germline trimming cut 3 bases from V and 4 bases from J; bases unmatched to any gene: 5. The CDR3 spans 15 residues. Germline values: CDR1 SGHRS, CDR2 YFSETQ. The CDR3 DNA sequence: TGCGCCAGCAGCTACTTGCGGGAGGGTTACAATGAGCAGTTCTTC. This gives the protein CASSYLREGYNEQFF.

The DNA for the CDR3 is TGTGCCAGCAGCTTACGGCAGCCAACAGATACGCAGTATTTT. It encodes CASSLRQPTDTQYF. V usage is TRBV7-3 and J usage is TRBJ2-3, with unresolved D. CDR3 size: 14 residues. Germline lookup yields CDR1 SGHTA and CDR2 FQGTGA. Trimming pared 2 bases from V and 3 bases from J, leaving 9 bases between.

The DNA of the CDR3 is TGTGCCACCAGTGGACCGGGACTGCTGTGGGAGCAGTACTTC. Protein sequence: CATSGPGLLWEQYF. J is TRBJ2-7 and V is TRBV15, with TRBD2 as a possible D gene (6 bases). CDR1 is LNHNV, CDR2 YYDKDF, per germline (reference sequence). Trimming cost V 6 bases and J 7 bases, with 19 bases left between them. CDR3 length: 14 amino acids.

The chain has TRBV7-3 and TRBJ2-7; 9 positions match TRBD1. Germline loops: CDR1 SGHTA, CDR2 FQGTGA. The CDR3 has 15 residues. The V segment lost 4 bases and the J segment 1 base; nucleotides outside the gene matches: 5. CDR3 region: CASSSGQGLSYEQYF. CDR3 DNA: TGTGCCAGCAGCTCTGGACAGGGGTTATCCTACGAGCAGTACTTC.

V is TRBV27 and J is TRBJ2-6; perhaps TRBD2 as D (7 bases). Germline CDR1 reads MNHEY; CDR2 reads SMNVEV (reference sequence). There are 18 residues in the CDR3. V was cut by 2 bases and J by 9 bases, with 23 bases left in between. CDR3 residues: CASSLVPAGGLRGNVLTF. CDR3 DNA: TGTGCCAGCAGTTTAGTCCCCGCCGGGGGGCTCCGGGGCAACGTCCTGACTTTC.

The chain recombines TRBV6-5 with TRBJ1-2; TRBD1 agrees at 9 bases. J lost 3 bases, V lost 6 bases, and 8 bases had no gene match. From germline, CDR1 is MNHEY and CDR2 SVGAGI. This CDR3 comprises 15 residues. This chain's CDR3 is CASRGTGRYYYGYTF. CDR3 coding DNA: TGTGCCAGCAGGGGGACAGGGAGATACTACTATGGCTACACCTTC.

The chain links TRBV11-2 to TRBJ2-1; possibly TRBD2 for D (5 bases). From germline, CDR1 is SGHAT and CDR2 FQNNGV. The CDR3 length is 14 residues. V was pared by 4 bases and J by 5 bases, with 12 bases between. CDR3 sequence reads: CASSSASGDNEQFF. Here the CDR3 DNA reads TGTGCCAGCAGCTCTGCCTCCGGGGACAATGAGCAGTTCTTC.

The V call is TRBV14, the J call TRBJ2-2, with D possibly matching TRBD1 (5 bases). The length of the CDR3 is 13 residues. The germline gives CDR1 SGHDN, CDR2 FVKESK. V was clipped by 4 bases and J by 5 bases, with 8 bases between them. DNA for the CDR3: TGTGCCAGCAGCCTTAAGGGGACCGGGGAGCTGTTTTTT. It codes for CASSLKGTGELFF.

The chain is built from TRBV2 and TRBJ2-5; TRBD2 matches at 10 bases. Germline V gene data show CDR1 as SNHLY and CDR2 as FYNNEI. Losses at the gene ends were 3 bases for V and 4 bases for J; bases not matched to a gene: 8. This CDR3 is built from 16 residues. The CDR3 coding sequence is TGTGCCAGCAGTGAGGCAAGCGGGAGGGCCATAGAGACCCAGTACTTC. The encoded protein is CASSEASGRAIETQYF.

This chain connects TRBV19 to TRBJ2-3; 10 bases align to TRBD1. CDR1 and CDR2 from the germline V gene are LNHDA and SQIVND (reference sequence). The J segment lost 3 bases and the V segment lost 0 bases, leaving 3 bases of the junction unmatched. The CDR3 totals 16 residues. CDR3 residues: CASSIDGGQGTDTQYF. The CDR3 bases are TGTGCCAGTAGTATAGATGGGGGACAGGGGACAGATACGCAGTATTTT.

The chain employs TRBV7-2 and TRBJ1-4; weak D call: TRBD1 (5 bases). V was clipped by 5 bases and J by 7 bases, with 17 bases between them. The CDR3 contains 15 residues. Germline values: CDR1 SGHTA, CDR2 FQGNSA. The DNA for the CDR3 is TGTGCCAGCAGCGCGACCGGGACTATCGGTGAAAAACTGTTTTTT. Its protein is CASSATGTIGEKLFF.

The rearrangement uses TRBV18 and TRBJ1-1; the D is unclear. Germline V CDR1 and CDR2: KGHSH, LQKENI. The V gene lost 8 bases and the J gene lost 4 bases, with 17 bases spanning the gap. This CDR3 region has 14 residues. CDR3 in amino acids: CASRETRAGTEAFF. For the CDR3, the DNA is TGTGCCAGCAGAGAGACGAGGGCCGGCACTGAAGCTTTCTTT.

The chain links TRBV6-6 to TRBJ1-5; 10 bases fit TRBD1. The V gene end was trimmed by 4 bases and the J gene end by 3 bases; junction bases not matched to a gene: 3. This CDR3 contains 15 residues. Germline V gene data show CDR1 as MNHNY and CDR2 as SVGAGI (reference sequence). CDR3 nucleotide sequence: TGTGCCAGCAGTTCCGGACAGGGGGTCAATCAGCCCCAGCATTTT. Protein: CASSSGQGVNQPQHF.